These 26 T cell receptor beta chains were sequenced from one sample in a study of T cells after yellow fever vaccination. One entry per CDR3 protein results from TCRdb running MiXCR on the 5' RACE reads. The table records 200,000 to 300,000 distinct CDR3 sequences, over 3% of them present only once. The sequencing here drew on PBMCs, taken 15 days after the yellow fever booster vaccination. These receptors came from a man aged 18 to 30 who received the YFV17D yellow fever vaccine.

Note on this clonotype: A read error may explain this, as a much larger clone is one base away. The chain employs TRBV29-1 and TRBJ1-1; 7 bases match TRBD1. V trimming: 6 bases; J trimming: 12 bases; junction bases outside the gene matches: 16. Germline CDR1 reads SQVTM; CDR2 reads ANQGSEA. This CDR3 is built from 13 residues. CDR3 loop: CSVRQGPQGRTFF. The CDR3 nucleotides read TGCAGCGTAAGACAGGGTCCCCAGGGTCGGACTTTCTTT.

In its sample, this clonotype was seen many times. The chain has TRBV20-1 and TRBJ2-6; D may correspond to TRBD1 or TRBD2 (5 bases each). Trimming left V 4 bases short and J 0 bases short, with 10 bases between. Germline lookup yields CDR1 DFQATT and CDR2 SNEGSKA (reference sequence). The CDR3 spans 15 residues. The CDR3 reads CSANPGLSGANVLTF. CDR3 nucleotide sequence: TGCAGTGCTAATCCGGGGCTCTCTGGGGCCAACGTCCTGACTTTC.

This clonotype showed up many times. This sequence joins TRBV5-1 and TRBJ1-1, with a possible D match to TRBD1 (5 bases). Germline CDR1 SGHRS, CDR2 YFSETQ. CDR3 length: 15 residues. V was cut by 0 bases and J by 4 bases, with 13 bases left in between. CDR3 in DNA: TGCGCCAGCAGCTTGGTTATCCAGGGCCTCACTGAAGCTTTCTTT. Amino acid sequence: CASSLVIQGLTEAFF.

This clonotype was counted many times. The chain has TRBV11-2 and TRBJ2-2, with 8 positions matching TRBD2. Trimming removed 0 bases from V and 3 bases from J; junction bases left unmatched: 9. In germline, CDR1 is SGHAT, CDR2 FQNNGV. The CDR3 runs to 18 residues. The DNA for the CDR3 is TGTGCCAGCAGCTTAGATCGCTTTAGCGGGATATACACCGGGGAGCTGTTTTTT. It specifies CASSLDRFSGIYTGELFF.

This clonotype was detected many times. J is TRBJ2-2 and V is TRBV7-9; 10 bases are a match to TRBD2. Germline V gene data show CDR1 as SEHNR and CDR2 as FQNEAQ (reference sequence). V lost 0 bases, J lost 0 bases, and 10 bases stayed unmatched. The CDR3 runs 20 residues. CDR3 sequence reads: CASSLAILAGAISNTGELFF. The CDR3 coding sequence is TGTGCCAGCAGCTTAGCTATTCTAGCGGGGGCAATATCGAACACCGGGGAGCTGTTTTTT.

This clonotype has ten or more counts. The chain uses TRBV12-3 or TRBV12-4 and TRBJ1-3, with 9 bases fitting TRBD1. The CDR3 is 13 amino acids. Trimming at V came to 5 bases and at J to 7 bases, leaving 3 bases not matched to a gene. CDR3 sequence: CASSATGGNTIYF. The CDR3, as DNA: TGTGCCAGCAGTGCGACAGGGGGTAACACCATATATTTT.

Only a few counts were recorded for this clonotype. This chain connects TRBV5-4 to TRBJ1-4; 9 nucleotides align to TRBD1. This CDR3 contains 14 residues. The V gene end was trimmed by 3 bases and the J gene end by 8 bases; junction bases not matched to a gene: 5. Germline CDR1 and CDR2: SGHNT and YYREEE (reference sequence). CDR3 residues: CASSSRDRDEKLFF. The DNA for the CDR3 is TGTGCCAGCAGCTCCCGGGACAGGGACGAAAAACTGTTTTTT.

This clonotype was observed at least ten times. The V and J genes are TRBV24-1 and TRBJ2-3; 7 nucleotides agree with TRBD1. V shed 3 bases and J 1 base; nucleotides not matched to a gene: 3. This CDR3 has 15 amino acids. Germline V gene data show CDR1 as KGHDR and CDR2 as SFDVKD. This CDR3 is CATSDIGQGTDTQYF. The DNA for the CDR3 is TGTGCCACCAGTGATATAGGACAGGGCACAGATACGCAGTATTTT.

This clonotype has at least ten counts. The chain is built from TRBV5-1 and TRBJ2-3; 10 bases agree with TRBD2. J gave up 6 bases and V 3 bases, and 7 bases lay outside the gene matches. The CDR3 is made up of 15 amino acids. The germline V gene encodes CDR1 SGHRS and CDR2 YFSETQ. CDR3 bases: TGCGCCAGCAGCTCAGCGGGGGGGCCATCGGATACGCAGTATTTT. Translated: CASSSAGGPSDTQYF.

Ten or more counts support this clonotype. V is TRBV6-1 and J is TRBJ2-1; D possibly corresponds to TRBD1 (6 bases). This CDR3 region has 14 residues. The germline V gene encodes CDR1 MNHNS and CDR2 SASEGT. With 7 bases removed from V and 2 bases from J, the gap between germline ends came to 12 bases. The CDR3 sequence: CASTLTGPYNEQFF. Written as DNA, the CDR3 is TGTGCCAGCACCCTCACAGGGCCCTACAATGAGCAGTTCTTC.

This clonotype has ten or more counts. The rearrangement links TRBV7-9 to TRBJ1-6; D is unresolved. Trimming removed 2 bases at V and 6 bases at J, with 17 bases between. The CDR3 is made up of 17 amino acids. The V gene's germline CDR1 is SEHNR and CDR2 FQNEAQ (reference sequence). For the CDR3, the DNA is TGTGCCAGCAGCTTATCGTCGAGGGTCTTAGGTAATTCACCCCTCCACTTT. This sequence encodes CASSLSSRVLGNSPLHF.

This clonotype has at least ten counts. V usage is TRBV20-1 and J usage is TRBJ2-1, with 13 bases aligning to TRBD2. CDR1 and CDR2 from the germline V gene are DFQATT and SNEGSKA (reference sequence). The CDR3 runs to 15 residues. The CDR3: CRPPWGLAGYNEQFF. In DNA form, the CDR3 reads TGCAGACCACCTTGGGGACTAGCGGGATACAATGAGCAGTTCTTC.

The sample holds many counts of this clonotype. The gene calls are TRBV7-2 and TRBJ2-5; weak D call: TRBD2 (6 bases). The germline V gene has CDR1 SGHTA and CDR2 FQGNSA. Trimming removed 0 bases from V and 4 bases from J, with 12 bases in between. The CDR3 has 15 residues. In nucleotides, the CDR3 is TGTGCCAGCAGCTTAGCCCGGGAGCGGAGAGAGACCCAGTACTTC. Amino acid sequence: CASSLARERRETQYF.

This clonotype occurred many times. The CDR3 nucleotides read TGTGCCAGCAGCCAAGATCTCGCCCTCGACGGTTCGGGGGAAAAACTGTTTTTT. This codes for CASSQDLALDGSGEKLFF. V usage is TRBV14 and J usage is TRBJ1-4; D is unresolved. This CDR3 has 18 amino acids. Germline CDR1 and CDR2: SGHDN and FVKESK. The V and J ends lost 0 bases and 8 bases respectively, with 22 bases between them.

This clonotype has ten or more counts. The rearrangement links TRBV7-9 to TRBJ2-3; no definite D call. Germline lookup yields CDR1 SEHNR and CDR2 FQNEAQ (reference sequence). The V gene lost 6 bases and the J gene lost 5 bases, with 9 bases spanning the gap. This CDR3 is 12 amino acids long. CDR3 sequence reads: CASSLTQDTQYF. CDR3 in DNA: TGTGCCAGCAGTCTCACTCAAGATACGCAGTATTTT.

This clonotype was detected ten times or more. V and J are TRBV20-1 and TRBJ2-5; TRBD2 matches 8 bases. Germline lookup yields CDR1 DFQATT and CDR2 SNEGSKA (reference sequence). This CDR3 spans 15 amino acids. Losses at the gene ends were 0 bases for V and 6 bases for J; bases not matched to a gene: 9. The CDR3 DNA sequence: TGCAGTGCTAGAGATCTCCCGGGGGGGTCCAAGACCCAGTACTTC. It yields the protein CSARDLPGGSKTQYF.

The sample holds many counts of this clonotype. The V call is TRBV20-1, the J call TRBJ1-5, with D possibly matching TRBD1 (6 bases). Germline CDR1 is DFQATT and CDR2 is SNEGSKA (reference sequence). V was trimmed by 2 bases and J by 2 bases, leaving 10 bases between them. The CDR3 has 14 amino acids. CDR3 region: CSARIAGGNQPQHF. In nucleotides, the CDR3 is TGCAGTGCTAGAATTGCAGGGGGCAATCAGCCCCAGCATTTT.

As concerns this clonotype: A read error is likely here: a far larger clone is one base away. The chain has TRBV6-2 or TRBV6-3 and TRBJ2-7; D possibly corresponds to TRBD1 (5 bases). Deletions cut 5 bases from V and 3 bases from J, with 8 bases between. This CDR3 has 12 amino acids. Germline-derived CDR1 and CDR2 are MNHEY and SVGEGT. CDR3 in DNA: TGTGCCAGCAGTAGGGGCCACTACGAGCAGTACGTC. It encodes CASSRGHYEQYV.

This chain uses TRBV2 with TRBJ1-2; D may be TRBD1 (5 bases). Germline CDR1 and CDR2: SNHLY and FYNNEI. This CDR3 has 13 amino acids. V lost 0 bases and J lost 7, with 9 bases in between. The CDR3: CASSEAGGFGYTF. CDR3 DNA: TGTGCCAGCAGTGAAGCCGGGGGGTTTGGCTACACCTTC. The whole variable domain, remainder taken from reference TRBV2 and TRBJ1-2, is EPEVTQTPSHQVTQMGQEVILRCVPISNHLYFYWYRQILGQKVEFLVSFYNNEISEKSEIFDDQFSVERPDGSNFTLKIRSTKLEDSAMYFCASSEAGGFGYTFGSGTRLTVV.

This clonotype was counted many times. The chain uses TRBV5-1 and TRBJ2-5, with TRBD2 as a possible D gene (5 bases). Germline CDR1 and CDR2: SGHRS and YFSETQ. V lost 7 bases and J lost 5, with 15 bases in between. The CDR3 spans 13 residues. This CDR3 reads CASLADGMETQYF. The CDR3 DNA sequence: TGCGCCAGCTTGGCGGACGGGATGGAGACCCAGTACTTC.

This clonotype was counted ten times or more. The chain employs TRBV20-1 and TRBJ1-6; tentative D call: TRBD1 (5 bases). Germline-derived CDR1 and CDR2 are DFQATT and SNEGSKA (reference sequence). CDR3 size: 12 residues. V lost 6 bases to trimming and J lost 7 bases, with 10 bases between them. CDR3 bases: TGCAGTGCACGGTGGGGGAATTCACCCCTCCACTTT. Residues: CSARWGNSPLHF.

This clonotype was seen repeatedly, ten times or more. J is TRBJ1-5 and V is TRBV12-3 or TRBV12-4; D not resolved. There are 15 residues in the CDR3. V lost 7 bases to trimming and J lost 6 bases, with 19 bases between them. The CDR3 DNA reads TGTGCCAGCAAGCCTGAGGGTCAGTCCGGTCAGCCCCAGCATTTT. Encoded protein: CASKPEGQSGQPQHF.

In its sample, this clonotype was seen a few times. This chain joins TRBV20-1 and TRBJ1-4; no firm D call. The CDR3 consists of 14 residues. V was shortened by 3 bases and J by 3 bases, with 11 bases between the two germline ends. In germline, CDR1 is DFQATT, CDR2 SNEGSKA (reference sequence). CDR3 DNA sequence: TGCAGTGCTAGGCGGCACGGTTCTAATGAAAAACTGTTTTTT. It is translated as CSARRHGSNEKLFF.

This clonotype was seen ten or more times. The chain employs TRBV4-3 and TRBJ1-5, with D perhaps TRBD1 (6 bases). V lost 1 base to trimming and J lost 7 bases, with 17 bases between them. Looked up from germline, CDR1 is LGHNA and CDR2 is YSLEER. CDR3 length equals 16 residues. This CDR3 is CASSQAQGGLGQPQHF. DNA for the CDR3: TGCGCCAGCAGCCAAGCACAGGGCGGACTCGGCCAGCCCCAGCATTTT.

With regard to this clonotype: A read error may account for a junction end that differs from germline. This chain joins TRBV3-1 and TRBJ2-1; D unclear. Germline V gene sequence: CDR1 LGHDT, CDR2 YNNKEL (reference sequence). There are 14 residues in the CDR3. CDR3 protein: CASTKAYGYIEQFF. The CDR3 DNA follows: TGTGCCAGCACTAAAGCCTACGGGTACATTGAGCAGTTCTTC.

This clonotype was counted at least ten times. The J gene is TRBJ2-7, the V gene TRBV25-1, with D unclear. Germline-derived CDR1 and CDR2 are MGHDK and SYGVNS. This CDR3 region has 14 residues. V was trimmed by 5 bases and J by 3 bases, leaving 14 bases between them. The CDR3 sequence: CASSPQTPHYEQYF. The CDR3 nucleotides read TGTGCCAGCAGTCCACAAACTCCGCACTACGAGCAGTACTTC.